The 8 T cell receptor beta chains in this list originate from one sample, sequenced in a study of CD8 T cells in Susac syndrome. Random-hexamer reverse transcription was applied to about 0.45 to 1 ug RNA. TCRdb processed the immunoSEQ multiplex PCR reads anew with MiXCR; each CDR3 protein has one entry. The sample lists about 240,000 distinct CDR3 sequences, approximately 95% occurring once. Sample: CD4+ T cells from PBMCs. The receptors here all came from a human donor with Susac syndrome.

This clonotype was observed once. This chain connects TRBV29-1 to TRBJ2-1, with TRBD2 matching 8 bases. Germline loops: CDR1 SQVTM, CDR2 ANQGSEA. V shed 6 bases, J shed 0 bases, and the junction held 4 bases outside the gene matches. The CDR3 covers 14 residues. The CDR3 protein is CSVGGLVSYNEQFF. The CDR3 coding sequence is TGCAGCGTGGGGGGACTAGTCTCCTACAATGAGCAGTTCTTC.

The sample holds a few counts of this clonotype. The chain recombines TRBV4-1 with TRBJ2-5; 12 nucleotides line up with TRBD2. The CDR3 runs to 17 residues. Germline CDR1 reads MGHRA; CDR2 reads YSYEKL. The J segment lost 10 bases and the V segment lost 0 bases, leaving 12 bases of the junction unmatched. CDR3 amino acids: CASSQDFRTSGTYHQYF. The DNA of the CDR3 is TGCGCCAGCAGCCAAGATTTCAGGACTAGCGGGACCTATCACCAGTACTTC.

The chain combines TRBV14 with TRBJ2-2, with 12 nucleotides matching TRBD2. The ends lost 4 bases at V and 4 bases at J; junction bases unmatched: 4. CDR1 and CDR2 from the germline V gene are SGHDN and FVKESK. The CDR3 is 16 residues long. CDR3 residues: CASSRLAGASTGELFF. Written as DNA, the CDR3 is TGTGCCAGCAGCCGACTAGCGGGAGCAAGCACCGGGGAGCTGTTTTTT.

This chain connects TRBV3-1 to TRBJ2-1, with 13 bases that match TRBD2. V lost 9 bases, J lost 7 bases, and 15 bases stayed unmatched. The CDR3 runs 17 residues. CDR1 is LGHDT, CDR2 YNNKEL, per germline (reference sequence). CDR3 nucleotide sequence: TGTGCCAGTACGACTAGACTAGCGGGAGGCCCTACAAATGAGCAGTTCTTC. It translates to CASTTRLAGGPTNEQFF.

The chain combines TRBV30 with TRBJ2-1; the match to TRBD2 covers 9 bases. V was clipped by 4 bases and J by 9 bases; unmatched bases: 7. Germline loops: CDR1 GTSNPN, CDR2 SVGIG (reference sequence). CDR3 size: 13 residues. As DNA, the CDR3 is TGTGCCTGGACCAGCGGGAGGCTTTTTGAGCAGTTCTTC. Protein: CAWTSGRLFEQFF.

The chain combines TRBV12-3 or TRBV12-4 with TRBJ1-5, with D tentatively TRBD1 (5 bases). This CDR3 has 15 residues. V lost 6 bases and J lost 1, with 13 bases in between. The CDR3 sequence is CASRPPGGSNQPQHF. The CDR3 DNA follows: TGTGCCAGCAGGCCCCCCGGGGGGAGCAATCAGCCCCAGCATTTT.

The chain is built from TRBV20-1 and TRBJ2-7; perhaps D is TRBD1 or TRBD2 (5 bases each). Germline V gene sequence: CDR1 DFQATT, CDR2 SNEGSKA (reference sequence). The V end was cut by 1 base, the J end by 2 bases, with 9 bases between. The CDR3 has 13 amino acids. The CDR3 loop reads CSARAGTTYEQYF. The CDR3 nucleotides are TGCAGTGCTAGAGCCGGGACCACCTACGAGCAGTACTTC.

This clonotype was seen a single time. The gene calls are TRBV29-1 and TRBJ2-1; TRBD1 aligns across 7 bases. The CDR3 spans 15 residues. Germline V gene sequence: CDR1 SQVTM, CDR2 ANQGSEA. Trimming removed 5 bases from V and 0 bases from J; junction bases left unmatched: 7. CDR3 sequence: CSVKQGQNSYNEQFF. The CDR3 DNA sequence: TGCAGCGTTAAGCAGGGACAGAACTCCTACAATGAGCAGTTCTTC.